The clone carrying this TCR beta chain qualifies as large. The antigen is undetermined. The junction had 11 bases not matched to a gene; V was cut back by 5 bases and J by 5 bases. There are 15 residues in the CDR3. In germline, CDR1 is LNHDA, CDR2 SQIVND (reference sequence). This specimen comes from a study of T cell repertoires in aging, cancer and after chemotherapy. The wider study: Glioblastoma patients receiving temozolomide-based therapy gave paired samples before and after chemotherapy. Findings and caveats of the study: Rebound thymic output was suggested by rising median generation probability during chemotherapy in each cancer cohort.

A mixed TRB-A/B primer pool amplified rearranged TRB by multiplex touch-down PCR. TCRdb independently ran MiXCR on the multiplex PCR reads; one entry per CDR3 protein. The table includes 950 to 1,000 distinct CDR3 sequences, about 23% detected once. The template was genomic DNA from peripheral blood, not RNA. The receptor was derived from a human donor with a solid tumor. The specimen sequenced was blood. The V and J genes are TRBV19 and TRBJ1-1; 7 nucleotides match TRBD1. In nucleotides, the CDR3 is TGTGCCAGTAGTCCTCGACAGGGACGGGGGACTGAAGCTTTCTTT. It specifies CASSPRQGRGTEAFF.